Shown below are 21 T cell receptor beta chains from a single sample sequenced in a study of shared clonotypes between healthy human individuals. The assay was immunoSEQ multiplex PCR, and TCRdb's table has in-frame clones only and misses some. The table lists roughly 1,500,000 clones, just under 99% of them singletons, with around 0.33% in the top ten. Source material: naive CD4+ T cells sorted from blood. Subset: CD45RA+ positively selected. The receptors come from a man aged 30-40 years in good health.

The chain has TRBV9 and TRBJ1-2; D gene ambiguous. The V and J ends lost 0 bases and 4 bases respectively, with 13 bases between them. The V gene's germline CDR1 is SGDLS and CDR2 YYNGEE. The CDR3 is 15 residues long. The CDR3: CASSVGTPARYGYTF. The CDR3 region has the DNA TGTGCCAGCAGCGTAGGGACTCCTGCCCGCTATGGCTACACCTTC. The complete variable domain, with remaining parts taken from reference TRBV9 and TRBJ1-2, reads DSGVTQTPKHLITATGQRVTLRCSPRSGDLSVYWYQQSLDQGLQFLIQYYNGEERAKGNILERFSAQQFPDLHSELNLSSLELGDSALYFCASSVGTPARYGYTFGSGTRLTVV.

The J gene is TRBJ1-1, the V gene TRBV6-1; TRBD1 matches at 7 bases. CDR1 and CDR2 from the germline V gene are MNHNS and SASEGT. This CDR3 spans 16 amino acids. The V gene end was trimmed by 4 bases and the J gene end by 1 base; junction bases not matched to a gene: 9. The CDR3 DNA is TGTGCCAGCAGTGCGTCAGACAGGGTACGGAACACTGAAGCTTTCTTT. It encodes CASSASDRVRNTEAFF.

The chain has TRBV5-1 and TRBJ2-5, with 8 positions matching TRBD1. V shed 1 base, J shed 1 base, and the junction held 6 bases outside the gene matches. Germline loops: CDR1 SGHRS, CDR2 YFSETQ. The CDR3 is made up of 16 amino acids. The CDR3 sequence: CASSLRQGFGQETQYF. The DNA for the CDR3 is TGCGCCAGCAGCTTGAGACAGGGGTTCGGCCAAGAGACCCAGTACTTC.

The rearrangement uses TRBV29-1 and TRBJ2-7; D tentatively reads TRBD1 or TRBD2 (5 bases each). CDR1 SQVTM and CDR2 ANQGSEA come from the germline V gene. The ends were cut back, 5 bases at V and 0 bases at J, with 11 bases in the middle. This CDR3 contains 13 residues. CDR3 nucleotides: TGCAGCGTTCGGGACCGAAGCTCCTACGAGCAGTACTTC. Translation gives CSVRDRSSYEQYF.

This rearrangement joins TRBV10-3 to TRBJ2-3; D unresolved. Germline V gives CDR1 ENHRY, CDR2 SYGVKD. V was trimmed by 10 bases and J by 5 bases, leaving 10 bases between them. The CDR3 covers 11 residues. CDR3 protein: CATQTIDTQYF. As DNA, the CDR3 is TGTGCCACCCAGACAATAGATACGCAGTATTTT.

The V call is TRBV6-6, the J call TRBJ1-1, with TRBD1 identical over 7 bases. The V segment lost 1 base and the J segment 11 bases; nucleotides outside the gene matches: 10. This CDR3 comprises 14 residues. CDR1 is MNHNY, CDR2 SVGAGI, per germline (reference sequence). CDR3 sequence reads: CASSYFIQQGRAFF. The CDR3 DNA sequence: TGTGCCAGCAGTTACTTTATCCAACAGGGGAGGGCTTTCTTT.

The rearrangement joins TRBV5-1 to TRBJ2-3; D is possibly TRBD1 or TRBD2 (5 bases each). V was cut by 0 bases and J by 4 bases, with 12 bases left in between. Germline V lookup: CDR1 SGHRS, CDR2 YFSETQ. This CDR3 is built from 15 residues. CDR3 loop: CASSLAFGAADTQYF. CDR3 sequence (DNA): TGCGCCAGCAGCTTGGCCTTCGGGGCAGCAGATACGCAGTATTTT.

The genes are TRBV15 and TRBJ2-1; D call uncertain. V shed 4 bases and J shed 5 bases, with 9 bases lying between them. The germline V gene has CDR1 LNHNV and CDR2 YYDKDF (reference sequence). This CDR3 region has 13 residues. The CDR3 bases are TGTGCCACCAGCACCAGAAAAGACAATGAGCAGTTCTTC. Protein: CATSTRKDNEQFF.

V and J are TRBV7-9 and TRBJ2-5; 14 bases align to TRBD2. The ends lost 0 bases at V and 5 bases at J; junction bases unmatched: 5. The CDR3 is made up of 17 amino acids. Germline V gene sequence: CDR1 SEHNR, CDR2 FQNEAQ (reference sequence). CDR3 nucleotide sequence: TGTGCCAGCAGCTTAGCTGGGACTAGCGGGAGTGGGGAGACCCAGTACTTC. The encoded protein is CASSLAGTSGSGETQYF.

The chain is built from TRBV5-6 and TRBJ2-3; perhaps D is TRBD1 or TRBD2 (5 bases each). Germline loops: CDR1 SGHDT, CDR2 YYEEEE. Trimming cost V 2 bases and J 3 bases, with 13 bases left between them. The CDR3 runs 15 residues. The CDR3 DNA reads TGTGCCAGCAGCTTCGGGGCGCGAGGTACAGATACGCAGTATTTT. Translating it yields CASSFGARGTDTQYF.

This CDR3 reads CASSRTGGRGQPQHF. The DNA for the CDR3 is TGTGCCAGCAGTAGGACAGGGGGAAGAGGTCAGCCCCAGCATTTT. The chain has TRBV28 and TRBJ1-5; 10 bases align to TRBD1. The J segment lost 6 bases and the V segment lost 5 bases, leaving 7 bases of the junction unmatched. The CDR3 runs 15 residues. CDR1 MDHEN and CDR2 SYDVKM come from the germline V gene.

As DNA, the CDR3 is TGTGCCACCAGCAGGAGGGGAGGACAGGGTTTTGGTCGGCAAGAGACCCAGTACTTC. Translation: CATSRRGGQGFGRQETQYF. V usage is TRBV15 and J usage is TRBJ2-5, with 8 bases that match TRBD1. The CDR3 consists of 19 residues. CDR1 and CDR2 from the germline V gene are LNHNV and YYDKDF (reference sequence). After removal of 3 bases from V and 2 bases from J, the junction contained 17 bases not matched to a gene.

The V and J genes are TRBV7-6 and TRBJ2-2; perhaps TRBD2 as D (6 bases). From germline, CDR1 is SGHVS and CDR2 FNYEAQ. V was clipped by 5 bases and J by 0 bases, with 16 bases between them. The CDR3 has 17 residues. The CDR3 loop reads CASSPLIAGSNTGELFF. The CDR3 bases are TGTGCCAGCAGCCCCCTGATCGCGGGGTCGAACACCGGGGAGCTGTTTTTT.

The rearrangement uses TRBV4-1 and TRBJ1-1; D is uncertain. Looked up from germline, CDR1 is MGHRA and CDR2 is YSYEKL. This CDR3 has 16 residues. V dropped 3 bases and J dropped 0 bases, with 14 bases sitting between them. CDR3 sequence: CASSQGGLWMNTEAFF. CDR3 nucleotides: TGCGCCAGCAGCCAGGGTGGACTGTGGATGAACACTGAAGCTTTCTTT.

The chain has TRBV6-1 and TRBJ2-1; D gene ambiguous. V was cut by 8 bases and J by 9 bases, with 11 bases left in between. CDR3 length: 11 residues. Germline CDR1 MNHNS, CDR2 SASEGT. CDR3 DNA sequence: TGTGCCAGCCCCCGTTTGAGTGAGCAGTTCTTC. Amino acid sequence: CASPRLSEQFF.

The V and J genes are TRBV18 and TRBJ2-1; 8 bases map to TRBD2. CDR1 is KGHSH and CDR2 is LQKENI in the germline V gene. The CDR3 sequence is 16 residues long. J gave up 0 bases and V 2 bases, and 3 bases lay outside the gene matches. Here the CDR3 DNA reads TGTGCCAGCTCACCAATGAGCGGGAGCTCCTACAATGAGCAGTTCTTC. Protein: CASSPMSGSSYNEQFF.

As DNA, the CDR3 is TGTGCCAGCTCCCCGACAGGGGCCCCCACAGATACGCAGTATTTT. Translation gives CASSPTGAPTDTQYF. The genes are TRBV18 and TRBJ2-3, with 8 nucleotides matching TRBD1. Germline V gene data show CDR1 as KGHSH and CDR2 as LQKENI. With V trimmed by 6 bases and J by 2 bases, 7 bases remained unmatched. The CDR3 runs to 15 residues. Together with reference TRBV18 and TRBJ2-3, the CDR3 gives the full variable domain: NAGVMQNPRHLVRRRGQEARLRCSPMKGHSHVYWYRQLPEEGLKFMVYLQKENIIDESGMPKERFSAEFPKEGPSILRIQQVVRGDSAAYFCASSPTGAPTDTQYFGPGTRLTVL.

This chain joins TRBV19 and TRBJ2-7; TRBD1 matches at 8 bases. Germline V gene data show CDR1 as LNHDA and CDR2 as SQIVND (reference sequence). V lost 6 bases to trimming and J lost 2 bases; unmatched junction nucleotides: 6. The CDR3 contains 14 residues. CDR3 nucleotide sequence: TGTGCCAGTAGCCACCGGGACAGGCCCTACGAGCAGTACTTC. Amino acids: CASSHRDRPYEQYF.

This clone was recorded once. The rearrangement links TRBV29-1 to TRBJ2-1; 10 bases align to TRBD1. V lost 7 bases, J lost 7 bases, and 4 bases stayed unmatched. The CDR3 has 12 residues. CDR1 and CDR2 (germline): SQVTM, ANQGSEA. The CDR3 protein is CSADRGLNEQFF. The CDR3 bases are TGCAGCGCCGACAGGGGGCTAAATGAGCAGTTCTTC.

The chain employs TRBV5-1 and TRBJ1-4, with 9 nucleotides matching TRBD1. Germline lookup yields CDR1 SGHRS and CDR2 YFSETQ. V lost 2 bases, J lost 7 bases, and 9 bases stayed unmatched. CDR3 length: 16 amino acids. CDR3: CASSFRVTGGSEKLFF. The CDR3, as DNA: TGCGCCAGCAGCTTCAGGGTGACAGGGGGGAGTGAAAAACTGTTTTTT.

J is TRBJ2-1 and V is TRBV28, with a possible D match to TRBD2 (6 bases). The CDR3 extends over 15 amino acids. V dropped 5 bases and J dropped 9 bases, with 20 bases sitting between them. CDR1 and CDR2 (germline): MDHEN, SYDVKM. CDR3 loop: CASSPTSRVTAEQFF. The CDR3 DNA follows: TGTGCCAGCAGTCCGACTAGTCGTGTGACGGCTGAGCAGTTCTTC.